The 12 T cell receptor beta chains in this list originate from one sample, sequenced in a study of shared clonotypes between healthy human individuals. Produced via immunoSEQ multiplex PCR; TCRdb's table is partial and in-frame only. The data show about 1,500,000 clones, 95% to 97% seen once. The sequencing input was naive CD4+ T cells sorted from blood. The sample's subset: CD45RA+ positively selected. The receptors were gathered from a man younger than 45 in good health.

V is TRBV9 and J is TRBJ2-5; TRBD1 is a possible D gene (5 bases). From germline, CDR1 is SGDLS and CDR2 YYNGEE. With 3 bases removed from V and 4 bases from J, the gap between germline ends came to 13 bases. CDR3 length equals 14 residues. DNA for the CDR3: TGTGCCAGCAGCGATTCAATAGGGGTAGAGACCCAGTACTTC. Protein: CASSDSIGVETQYF. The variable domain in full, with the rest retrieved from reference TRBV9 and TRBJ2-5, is DSGVTQTPKHLITATGQRVTLRCSPRSGDLSVYWYQQSLDQGLQFLIQYYNGEERAKGNILERFSAQQFPDLHSELNLSSLELGDSALYFCASSDSIGVETQYFGPGTRLLVL.

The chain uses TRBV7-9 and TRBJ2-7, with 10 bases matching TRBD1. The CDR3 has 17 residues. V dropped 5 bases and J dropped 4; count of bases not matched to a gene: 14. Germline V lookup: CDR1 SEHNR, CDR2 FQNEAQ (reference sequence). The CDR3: CASSPVGQGSLGYEQYF. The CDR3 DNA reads TGTGCCAGCAGCCCCGTGGGACAGGGGTCCTTAGGGTACGAGCAGTACTTC.

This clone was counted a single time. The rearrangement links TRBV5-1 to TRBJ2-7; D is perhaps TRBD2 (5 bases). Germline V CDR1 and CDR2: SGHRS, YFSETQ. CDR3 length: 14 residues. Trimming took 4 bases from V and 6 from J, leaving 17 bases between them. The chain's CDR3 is CASSLAPQVSEQYF. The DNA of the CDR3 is TGCGCCAGCAGCCTAGCCCCCCAGGTATCCGAGCAGTACTTC.

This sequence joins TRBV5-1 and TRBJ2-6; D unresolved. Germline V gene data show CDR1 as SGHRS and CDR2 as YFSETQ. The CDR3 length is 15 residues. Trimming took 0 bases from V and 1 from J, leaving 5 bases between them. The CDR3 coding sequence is TGCGCCAGCAGCTTGGGACAATCTGGGGCCAACGTCCTGACTTTC. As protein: CASSLGQSGANVLTF.

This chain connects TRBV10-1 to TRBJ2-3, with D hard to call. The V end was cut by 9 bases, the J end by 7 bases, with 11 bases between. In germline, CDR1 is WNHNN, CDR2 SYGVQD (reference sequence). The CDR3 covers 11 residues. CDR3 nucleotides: TGCGCCAGTGGTCCGTTGCATACGCAGTATTTT. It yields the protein CASGPLHTQYF.

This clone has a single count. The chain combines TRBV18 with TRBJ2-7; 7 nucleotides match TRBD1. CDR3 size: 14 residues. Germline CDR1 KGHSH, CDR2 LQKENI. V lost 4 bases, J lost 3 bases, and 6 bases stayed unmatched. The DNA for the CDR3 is TGTGCCAGCTCACAGGGGGCAACGGACTACGAGCAGTACTTC. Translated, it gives CASSQGATDYEQYF.

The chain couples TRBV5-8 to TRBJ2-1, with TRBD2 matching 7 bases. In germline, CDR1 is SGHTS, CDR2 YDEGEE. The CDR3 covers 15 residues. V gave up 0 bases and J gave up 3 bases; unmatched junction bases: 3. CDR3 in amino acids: CASSLAGGRYNEQFF. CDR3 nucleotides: TGTGCCAGCAGCTTGGCGGGAGGACGCTACAATGAGCAGTTCTTC.

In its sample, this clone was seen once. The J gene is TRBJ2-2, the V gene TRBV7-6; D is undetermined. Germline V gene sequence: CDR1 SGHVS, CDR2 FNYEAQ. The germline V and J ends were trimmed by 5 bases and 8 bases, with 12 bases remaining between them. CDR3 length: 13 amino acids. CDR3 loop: CASSPIAKGELFF. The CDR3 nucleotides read TGTGCCAGCAGCCCCATTGCTAAAGGGGAGCTGTTTTTT.

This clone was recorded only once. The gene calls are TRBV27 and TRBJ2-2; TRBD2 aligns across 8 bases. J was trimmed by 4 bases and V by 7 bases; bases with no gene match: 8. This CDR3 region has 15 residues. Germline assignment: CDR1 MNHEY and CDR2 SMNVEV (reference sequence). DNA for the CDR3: TGTGCCAGCAAAAGCGGGAGAAATAGCACCGGGGAGCTGTTTTTT. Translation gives CASKSGRNSTGELFF.

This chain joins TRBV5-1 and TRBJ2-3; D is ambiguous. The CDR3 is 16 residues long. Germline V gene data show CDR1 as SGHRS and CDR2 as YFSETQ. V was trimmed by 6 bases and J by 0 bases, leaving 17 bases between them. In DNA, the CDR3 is TGCGCCAGCACCCCCTGGGCAAGAACTAGCACAGATACGCAGTATTTT. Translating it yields CASTPWARTSTDTQYF.

The CDR3 DNA follows: TGCAGCGTTCGGGGGGGACCCCTTTACAATGAGCAGTTCTTC. Amino acid sequence: CSVRGGPLYNEQFF. The chain joins TRBV29-1 to TRBJ2-1; 8 nucleotides match TRBD2. Trimming cost V 5 bases and J 4 bases; bases outside gene matches: 7. The CDR3 covers 14 residues. Germline values: CDR1 SQVTM, CDR2 ANQGSEA.

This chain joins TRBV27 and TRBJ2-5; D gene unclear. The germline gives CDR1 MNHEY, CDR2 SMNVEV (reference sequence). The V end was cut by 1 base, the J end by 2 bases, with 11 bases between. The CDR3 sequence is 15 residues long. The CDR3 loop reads CASSLLGDSQETQYF. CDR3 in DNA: TGTGCCAGCAGTTTATTAGGCGACTCACAAGAGACCCAGTACTTC.